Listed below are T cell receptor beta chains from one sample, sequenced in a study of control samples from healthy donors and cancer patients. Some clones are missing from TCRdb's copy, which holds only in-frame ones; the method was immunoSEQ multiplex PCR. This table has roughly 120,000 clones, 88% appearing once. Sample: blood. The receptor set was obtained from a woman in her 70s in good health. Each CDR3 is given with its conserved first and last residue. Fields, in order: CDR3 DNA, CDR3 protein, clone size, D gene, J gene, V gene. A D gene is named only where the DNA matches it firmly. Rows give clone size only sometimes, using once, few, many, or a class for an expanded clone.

DNA: TGTGCCAGCAGTTTTAATACGAACACTGAAGCTTTCTTT
CDR3: CASSFNTNTEAFF
size: -
D: -
J: TRBJ1-1
V: TRBV12-3/TRBV12-4

DNA: TGTGCCAGCAAATTTCGGGTCCTGGACAGAAGGAGCCAAGGGACCCAGTACTTC
CDR3: CASKFRVLDRRSQGTQYF
size: -
D: -
J: TRBJ2-5
V: TRBV2

DNA: TGCAGCGTTAGGGTTGGGGGTAGCTTGTTTGGCTACACCTTC
CDR3: CSVRVGGSLFGYTF
size: few
D: -
J: TRBJ1-2
V: TRBV29-1

DNA: TGTGCCAGCGGGAGCGGGTGGACAGATACGCAGTATTTT
CDR3: CASGSGWTDTQYF
size: -
D: -
J: TRBJ2-3
V: TRBV7-3

DNA: TGTGCCAGCAGCCCGGGGCCCAACTATGGCTACACCTTC
CDR3: CASSPGPNYGYTF
size: -
D: -
J: TRBJ1-2
V: TRBV7-2

DNA: TGCGCCAGCCTAGGGTCGGCTGAAGCTTTCTTT
CDR3: CASLGSAEAFF
size: -
D: -
J: TRBJ1-1
V: TRBV5-1

DNA: TGTGCCAGTAGTACAGGGACAGTCAACTATGGCTACACCTTC
CDR3: CASSTGTVNYGYTF
size: -
D: TRBD1
J: TRBJ1-2
V: TRBV19

DNA: TGTGCCAGCAGCTCCATACATAACACCGGGGAGCTGTTTTTT
CDR3: CASSSIHNTGELFF
size: -
D: -
J: TRBJ2-2
V: TRBV7-3

DNA: TGTGCCAGCAGCCATGGGCAGCCCAACACTGAAGCTTTCTTT
CDR3: CASSHGQPNTEAFF
size: -
D: -
J: TRBJ1-1
V: TRBV3-1/TRBV3-2

DNA: TGTGCCAGCAGCCCTGACAGCAAGACTGGCTACACCTTC
CDR3: CASSPDSKTGYTF
size: -
D: -
J: TRBJ1-2
V: TRBV3-1/TRBV3-2

DNA: TGTGCCATCAGTGCCTTTTCGACAGGGAACTCCTACGAGCAGTACTTC
CDR3: CAISAFSTGNSYEQYF
size: -
D: TRBD1
J: TRBJ2-7
V: TRBV10-3

DNA: TGTGCCAGCAGGAGAATTACGGGCGATGAGCAGTTCTTC
CDR3: CASRRITGDEQFF
size: -
D: -
J: TRBJ2-1
V: TRBV5-6

DNA: TGTGCCAGCAGCCCACTGGGGCTTGACACCGGGGAGCTGTTTTTT
CDR3: CASSPLGLDTGELFF
size: -
D: -
J: TRBJ2-2
V: TRBV5-5

DNA: TGCGCCAGCCAGGGGAGTGAAGGCTACACCTTC
CDR3: CASQGSEGYTF
size: -
D: -
J: TRBJ1-2
V: TRBV5-1

DNA: TGTGCCAGCAACCGACTAGCGGGGTACAATGAGCAGTTCTTC
CDR3: CASNRLAGYNEQFF
size: -
D: TRBD2
J: TRBJ2-1
V: TRBV6-5

DNA: TGTGCCATGGGTAGTGGCTCTGGAAACACCATATATTTT
CDR3: CAMGSGSGNTIYF
size: -
D: -
J: TRBJ1-3
V: TRBV7-9

DNA: TGCGCCAGCAGCAGCGGACAGGGGGCTGCTGAAGCTTTCTTT
CDR3: CASSSGQGAAEAFF
size: -
D: TRBD1
J: TRBJ1-1
V: TRBV5-1

DNA: TGTGCCAGCAGCGTAGTGGCGGTCCTCTCCTACAATGAGCAGTTCTTC
CDR3: CASSVVAVLSYNEQFF
size: -
D: -
J: TRBJ2-1
V: TRBV9

DNA: TGCGCCAGCAGCCGTCAGACAGGGAACGGTGAAAAACTGTTTTTT
CDR3: CASSRQTGNGEKLFF
size: -
D: TRBD1
J: TRBJ1-4
V: TRBV5-1

DNA: TGTGCCAGCACCGAAGGGGGCGCGGGTGGTCAGCCCCAGCATTTT
CDR3: CASTEGGAGGQPQHF
size: -
D: TRBD1
J: TRBJ1-5
V: TRBV2

DNA: TGTGCCACCAATAGCGGGAGCGGGGTTAGTGAGCAGTTCTTC
CDR3: CATNSGSGVSEQFF
size: -
D: TRBD2
J: TRBJ2-1
V: TRBV19

DNA: TGCAGTGCTAGAGGGGGAGGTGAGCAGTTCTTC
CDR3: CSARGGGEQFF
size: -
D: -
J: TRBJ2-1
V: TRBV20-1

DNA: TGCGCCAGCAGCTCACGGGGGACACTCTCCTACGAGCAGTACTTC
CDR3: CASSSRGTLSYEQYF
size: -
D: -
J: TRBJ2-7
V: TRBV5-1

DNA: TGTGCCATCGAGGGGCGACAGGGGGCGAATGAGCAGTTCTTC
CDR3: CAIEGRQGANEQFF
size: once
D: TRBD1
J: TRBJ2-1
V: TRBV10-3

DNA: TGTGCCAGCAGCTTGCACGCAGGGGATGGTGAAGCTTTCTTT
CDR3: CASSLHAGDGEAFF
size: -
D: -
J: TRBJ1-1
V: TRBV5-6

DNA: TGTGCCAGCAGTCGGGAGACGACTTTCGATGAGCAGTTCTTC
CDR3: CASSRETTFDEQFF
size: -
D: -
J: TRBJ2-1
V: TRBV2

DNA: TGCGCCAGCAGCAACGGACCCCAGGGGACCCAAGAGACCCAGTACTTC
CDR3: CASSNGPQGTQETQYF
size: -
D: -
J: TRBJ2-5
V: TRBV5-1

DNA: TGTGCCAGCAGCTTCGGGACAGGTTGGGGAGATACGCAGTATTTT
CDR3: CASSFGTGWGDTQYF
size: -
D: TRBD1
J: TRBJ2-3
V: TRBV7-6

DNA: TGTGCCAGCAGCGTGTCAAACGGGGGCACAGATACGCAGTATTTT
CDR3: CASSVSNGGTDTQYF
size: -
D: -
J: TRBJ2-3
V: TRBV7-9

DNA: TGTGCCAGCAGTGAAGACGGCTACTCTGGAAACACCATATATTTT
CDR3: CASSEDGYSGNTIYF
size: -
D: -
J: TRBJ1-3
V: TRBV2

DNA: TGTGCCAGCAGCTTAGGCAGCAGGGAGCAGTTCTTC
CDR3: CASSLGSREQFF
size: -
D: -
J: TRBJ2-1
V: TRBV7-2

DNA: TGTGCCAGCAGCGTAACAGGGGTGATCGGGGCCAGTGAGTTCACGAACTCACCCCTCCACTTT
CDR3: CASSVTGVIGASEFTNSPLHF
size: -
D: TRBD1
J: TRBJ1-6
V: TRBV9

DNA: TGTGCCAGCAGCCCCACAGGATTTTATGGCTACACCTTC
CDR3: CASSPTGFYGYTF
size: -
D: -
J: TRBJ1-2
V: TRBV7-2

DNA: TGTGCCAGCACCATACAGGGGTGGACCACTGAAGCTTTCTTT
CDR3: CASTIQGWTTEAFF
size: few
D: TRBD1
J: TRBJ1-1
V: TRBV5-4

DNA: TGTGCCAGCAGTACCCCTGGAAACACCATATATTTT
CDR3: CASSTPGNTIYF
size: -
D: -
J: TRBJ1-3
V: TRBV11-2

DNA: TGTGCCAGCAGTCCGAGGGGCGTCATGAACACTGAAGCTTTCTTT
CDR3: CASSPRGVMNTEAFF
size: -
D: -
J: TRBJ1-1
V: TRBV6-5

DNA: TGTGCCAGCGGACACAGGGGAGGCGACACCTACGAGCAGTACTTC
CDR3: CASGHRGGDTYEQYF
size: -
D: -
J: TRBJ2-7
V: TRBV7-8

DNA: TGCAGCGCCGGGACAGGGGGGAATTCACCCCTCCACTTT
CDR3: CSAGTGGNSPLHF
size: -
D: TRBD1
J: TRBJ1-6
V: TRBV29-1

DNA: TGTGCCAGCAGTGACTCGGCGGGGAGCCCGTACAATGAGCAGTTCTTC
CDR3: CASSDSAGSPYNEQFF
size: once
D: -
J: TRBJ2-1
V: TRBV6-4

DNA: TGTGCCAGCAGTGGAGGATTTAGCTCTGGGGCCAACGTCCTGACTTTC
CDR3: CASSGGFSSGANVLTF
size: -
D: -
J: TRBJ2-6
V: TRBV6-1

DNA: TGTGCCAGTCTGGGTGGGGAGGTGCACGGAAACACCATATATTTT
CDR3: CASLGGEVHGNTIYF
size: -
D: -
J: TRBJ1-3
V: TRBV7-9

DNA: TGTGCCAGCAGCGCAGACTCGGGACGATCTAACTATGGCTACACCTTC
CDR3: CASSADSGRSNYGYTF
size: once
D: -
J: TRBJ1-2
V: TRBV7-9

DNA: TGTGCCACCAGTGATTGGACAGTCTCCAATGAGCAGTTCTTC
CDR3: CATSDWTVSNEQFF
size: once
D: -
J: TRBJ2-1
V: TRBV24-1

DNA: TGTGCCATCAGCGGGACAGTTTATAATTCACCCCTCCACTTT
CDR3: CAISGTVYNSPLHF
size: -
D: TRBD1
J: TRBJ1-6
V: TRBV10-3

DNA: TGTGCCAGCAGCTTCAACGGACTGACACCCCTCCACTTT
CDR3: CASSFNGLTPLHF
size: -
D: -
J: TRBJ1-6
V: TRBV11-2

DNA: TGTGCCATCAGTGAGACAGGGGGCACTGAAGCTTTCTTT
CDR3: CAISETGGTEAFF
size: -
D: TRBD1
J: TRBJ1-1
V: TRBV10-3

DNA: TGCGCCAGCAGCTACGATTCCGGGGTCTACGAGCAGTACTTC
CDR3: CASSYDSGVYEQYF
size: -
D: -
J: TRBJ2-7
V: TRBV5-1

DNA: TGTGCCAGTAGTATTCAGACAGGGGGCGGACATGGCTACACCTTC
CDR3: CASSIQTGGGHGYTF
size: once
D: TRBD1
J: TRBJ1-2
V: TRBV19

DNA: TGCGCCAGCGCCCGAGGTGTATCCGGGGAGCTGTTTTTT
CDR3: CASARGVSGELFF
size: -
D: -
J: TRBJ2-2
V: TRBV10-1

DNA: TGTGCCAGCAGCTTTGCTCTAGCGGGTAGCACAGATACGCAGTATTTT
CDR3: CASSFALAGSTDTQYF
size: -
D: TRBD2
J: TRBJ2-3
V: TRBV11-1